This is a list of T cell receptor beta chains from one sample in a study of blood T cell repertoires in COVID-19. This table comes from immunoSEQ multiplex PCR, and its TCRdb copy is limited to in-frame clones, with some not included. In the table there are about 170,000 clones, roughly 81% of which are singletons. The sample was peripheral blood. These receptors originate from a man aged 35-49 years who had recovered from COVID-19. Each CDR3 is given with its conserved first and last residue. The D gene is left open where the match is weak. Not every row has a clone size; where given, it reads once, few, many or a size class.

cdr3_aa | cdr3_nt | v_call | clone_size | d_call | j_call
CASSQGQGVYEQYF | TGCGCCAGCAGCCAGGGACAGGGGGTGTACGAGCAGTACTTC | TRBV4-3 | NA | TRBD1 | TRBJ2-7
CASSQDLGARTQPQHF | TGCGCCAGCAGCCAAGACCTAGGGGCGCGGACCCAGCCCCAGCATTTT | TRBV4-1 | NA | NA | TRBJ1-5
CASSRQGHEQFF | TGTGCCAGCAGCCGACAGGGACATGAGCAGTTCTTC | TRBV7-2 | NA | TRBD1 | TRBJ2-1
CASSPSARAGYNEQFF | TGCGCCAGCAGCCCTAGTGCTCGGGCGGGATACAATGAGCAGTTCTTC | TRBV5-1 | NA | NA | TRBJ2-1
CASSPPGQGGFEQYF | TGTGCCAGCTCACCACCTGGGCAGGGAGGATTCGAGCAGTACTTC | TRBV18 | NA | NA | TRBJ2-7
CASSIVPGGQKLFF | TGTGCCAGTAGTATCGTCCCCGGGGGGCAAAAACTGTTTTTT | TRBV19 | NA | NA | TRBJ1-4
CASSSGGGTARPLHF | TGTGCCAGCAGCTCCGGAGGGGGGACAGCTCGGCCCCTCCACTTT | TRBV7-2 | NA | TRBD1 | TRBJ1-6
CASSGLGSGEMPSSDTQYF | TGTGCCAGCAGTGGCCTTGGTAGCGGGGAAATGCCATCGTCAGATACGCAGTATTTT | TRBV2 | NA | TRBD2 | TRBJ2-3
CASSYEGTDYLYGYTF | TGTGCCAGCAGTTACGAAGGGACAGACTACCTCTATGGCTACACCTTC | TRBV6-5 | NA | TRBD1 | TRBJ1-2
CASSQEGTSGEQETQYF | TGTGCCAGCAGCCAAGAGGGGACTAGCGGGGAGCAAGAGACCCAGTACTTC | TRBV4-2 | NA | TRBD2 | TRBJ2-5
CASSFPGDSPLHF | TGTGCCAGCAGCTTTCCAGGGGATTCACCCCTCCACTTT | TRBV11-3 | once | NA | TRBJ1-6